A selection of T cell receptor beta chains follows, all from one sample in a study of tissue T cells after allogeneic stem cell transplantation. Clones were sequenced by immunoSEQ multiplex PCR, and TCRdb holds only the in-frame ones, with some missing. The table records roughly 10,000 clones, more than 50% of them present only once. The sample here was tissue from the jejunum, taken at autopsy. The receptors shown here come from a woman aged 18-55 years with breast cancer. CDR3s include the opening cysteine and the closing phenylalanine or tryptophan. D genes are given only for firm matches. The size field is filled for only some rows; it gives once, few, many or a size class.

TRBJ2-2 | . | . | TRBV4-3 | TGCGCCAGCAGCCAAGATCCCCCGGCAGGGACGGGCGGGGAGCTGTTTTTT | CASSQDPPAGTGGELFF
TRBJ2-6 | TRBD2 | few | TRBV28 | TGTGCCAGCAGTACCCGACGGGGGGGTTCCTCTGGGGCCAACGTCCTGACTTTC | CASSTRRGGSSGANVLTF
TRBJ1-4 | . | . | TRBV2 | TGTGCCAGCGCGACTTGGACAGCGGCTAATGAAAAACTGTTTTTT | CASATWTAANEKLFF
TRBJ2-7 | . | medium-sized | TRBV5-4 | TGTGCCAGCAGCCGTTTCGCCCCAAGGGACCTCTACGAGCAGTACTTC | CASSRFAPRDLYEQYF
TRBJ2-3 | . | . | TRBV24-1 | TGTGCCACCAGTGGTAATGACGAGATCTACCCGGGTCCTAGCACAGATACGCAGTATTTT | CATSGNDEIYPGPSTDTQYF
TRBJ2-5 | . | . | TRBV7-3 | TGTGCCAGCAGCGGAACGGACCAAGAGACCCAGTACTTC | CASSGTDQETQYF
TRBJ2-3 | TRBD2 | . | TRBV18 | TGTGCCAGCTCACCTCTAGCGGGCAGCACAGATACGCAGTATTTT | CASSPLAGSTDTQYF
TRBJ1-4 | . | few | TRBV3-1/TRBV3-2 | TGTGCCAGCAGCCAAGTCTCGGCGGAAACTAATGAAAAACTGTTTTTT | CASSQVSAETNEKLFF
TRBJ2-3 | TRBD2 | . | TRBV14 | TGTGCCAGCAGCCAAGCTTCCGGGACTAGGACTAGCACAGATACGCAGTATTTT | CASSQASGTRTSTDTQYF
TRBJ1-1 | . | . | TRBV5-1 | TGCGCCAGCAGCTCCGGGGGGGGCACTGAAGCTTTCTTT | CASSSGGGTEAFF
TRBJ2-1 | . | . | TRBV3-1/TRBV3-2 | TGTGCCAGCAGCCAAGAATTCCAACAGAGCTCCTACAATGAGCAGTTCTTC | CASSQEFQQSSYNEQFF
TRBJ2-1 | TRBD2 | few | TRBV3-1/TRBV3-2 | TGTGCCAGCAGCCAAGATGCTAGCGGTAATGAGCAGTTCTTC | CASSQDASGNEQFF
TRBJ2-1 | . | . | TRBV5-5 | TGTGCCAGCAGCGAGGGTCTTCCCAATGAGCAGTTCTTC | CASSEGLPNEQFF
TRBJ2-3 | TRBD1 | . | TRBV7-9 | TGTGCCAGCAGCTTCGTTGGGACAGGGAGGGATACGCAGTATTTT | CASSFVGTGRDTQYF
TRBJ2-1 | TRBD2 | . | TRBV7-9 | TGTGCCAGCACCTTGACTAGCGGAGGAGGATTGCGTGGTAATGAGCAGTTCTTC | CASTLTSGGGLRGNEQFF
TRBJ1-2 | . | . | TRBV7-2 | TGTGCCAGCAACAATGGACGGGGCTATGGCTACACCTTC | CASNNGRGYGYTF
TRBJ1-4 | TRBD1 | medium-sized | TRBV19 | TGTGCCAGTAGTACCTCCGGGACAGGGATGCGTGGTGAAAAACTGTTTTTT | CASSTSGTGMRGEKLFF
TRBJ1-1 | . | . | TRBV20-1 | TGCAGTGCTAGTCCCCCTGGGGTAGGAGGGATTGAAGCTTTCTTT | CSASPPGVGGIEAFF